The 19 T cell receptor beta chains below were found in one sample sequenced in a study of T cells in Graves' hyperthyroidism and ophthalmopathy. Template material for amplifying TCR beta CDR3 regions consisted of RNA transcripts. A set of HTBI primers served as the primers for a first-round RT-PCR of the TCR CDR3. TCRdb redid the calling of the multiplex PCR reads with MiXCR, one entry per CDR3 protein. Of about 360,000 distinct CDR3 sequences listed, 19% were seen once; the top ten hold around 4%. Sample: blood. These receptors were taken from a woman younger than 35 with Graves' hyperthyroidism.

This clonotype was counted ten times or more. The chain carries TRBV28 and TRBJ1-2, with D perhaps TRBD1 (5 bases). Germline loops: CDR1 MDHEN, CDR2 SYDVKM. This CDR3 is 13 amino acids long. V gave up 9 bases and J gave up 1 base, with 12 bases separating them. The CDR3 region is CASLPGFNYGYTF. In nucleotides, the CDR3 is TGTGCCAGTTTACCAGGGTTTAACTATGGCTACACCTTC.

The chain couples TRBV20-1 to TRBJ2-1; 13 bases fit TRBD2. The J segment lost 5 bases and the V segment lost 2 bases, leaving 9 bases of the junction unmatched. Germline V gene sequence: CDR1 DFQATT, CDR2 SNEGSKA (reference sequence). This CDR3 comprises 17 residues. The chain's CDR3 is CSARLNSGTSGDNEQFF. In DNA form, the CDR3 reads TGCAGTGCTAGACTAAACTCCGGGACTAGCGGGGACAATGAGCAGTTCTTC.

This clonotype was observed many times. The CDR3: CASRPGTGNTEAFF. CDR3 sequence (DNA): TGTGCCAGTCGTCCCGGGACGGGGAACACTGAAGCTTTCTTT. The rearrangement joins TRBV27 to TRBJ1-1; tentative D call: TRBD1 (5 bases). The CDR3 length is 14 residues. From germline, CDR1 is MNHEY and CDR2 SMNVEV (reference sequence). V lost 9 bases, J lost 1 base, and 15 bases lay in between.

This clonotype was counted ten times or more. The CDR3 reads CATSGRDGTDTQYF. The DNA of the CDR3 is TGTGCCACCAGTGGTAGGGACGGCACAGATACGCAGTATTTT. The chain has TRBV24-1 and TRBJ2-3, with D perhaps matching TRBD1 or TRBD2 (5 bases each). The germline gives CDR1 KGHDR, CDR2 SFDVKD. This CDR3 is 14 amino acids long. Between the trimmed V and J ends, which lost 5 bases and 1 base, there was a span of 9 bases.

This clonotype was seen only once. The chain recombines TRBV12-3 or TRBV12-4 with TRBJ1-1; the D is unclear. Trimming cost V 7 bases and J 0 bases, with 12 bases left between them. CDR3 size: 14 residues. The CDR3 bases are TGTGCCAGCACCCGAGGTATCCTGAACACTGAAGCTTTCTTT. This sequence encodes CASTRGILNTEAFF.

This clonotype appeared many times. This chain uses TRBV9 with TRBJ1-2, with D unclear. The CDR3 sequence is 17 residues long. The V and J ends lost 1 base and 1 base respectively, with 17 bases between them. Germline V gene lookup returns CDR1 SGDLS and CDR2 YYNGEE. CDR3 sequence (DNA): TGTGCCAGCAGCGTAAGTCAGAACCCATCGATTAACTATGGCTACACCTTC. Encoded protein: CASSVSQNPSINYGYTF.

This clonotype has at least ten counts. The CDR3 DNA reads as TGTGCCAGCAGTTCGACCTCATACAGGGGGTTTAGAAACACTGAAGCTTTCTTT. Protein: CASSSTSYRGFRNTEAFF. This chain links TRBV28 with TRBJ1-1; TRBD1 aligns across 8 bases. The germline gives CDR1 MDHEN, CDR2 SYDVKM. The CDR3 extends over 18 amino acids. J was trimmed by 2 bases and V by 4 bases; bases with no gene match: 15.

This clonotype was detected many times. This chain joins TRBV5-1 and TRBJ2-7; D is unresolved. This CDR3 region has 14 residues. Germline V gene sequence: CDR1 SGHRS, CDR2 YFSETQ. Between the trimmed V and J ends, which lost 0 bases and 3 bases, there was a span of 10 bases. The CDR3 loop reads CASSLADGNYEQYF. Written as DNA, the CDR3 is TGCGCCAGCAGCTTGGCGGACGGCAACTACGAGCAGTACTTC.

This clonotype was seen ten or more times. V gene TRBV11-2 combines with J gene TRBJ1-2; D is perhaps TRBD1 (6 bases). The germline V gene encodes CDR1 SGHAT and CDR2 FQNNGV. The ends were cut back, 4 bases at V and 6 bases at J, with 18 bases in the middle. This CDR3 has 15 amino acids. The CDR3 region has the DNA TGTGCCAGCAGCTCGGGGGCAGGCCCAGGGGATGGCTACACCTTC. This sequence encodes CASSSGAGPGDGYTF.

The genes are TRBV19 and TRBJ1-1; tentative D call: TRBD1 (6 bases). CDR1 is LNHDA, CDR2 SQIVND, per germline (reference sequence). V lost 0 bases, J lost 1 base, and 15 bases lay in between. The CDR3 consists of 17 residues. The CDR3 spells CASSIDPLTGWNTEAFF. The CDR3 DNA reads TGTGCCAGTAGTATAGACCCCCTGACAGGTTGGAACACTGAAGCTTTCTTT.

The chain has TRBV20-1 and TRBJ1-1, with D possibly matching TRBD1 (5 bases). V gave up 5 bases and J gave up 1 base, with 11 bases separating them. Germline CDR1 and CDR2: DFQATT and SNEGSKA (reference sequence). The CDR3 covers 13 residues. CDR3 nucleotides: TGCAGTGCTCCGGGACCAGGGAACACTGAAGCTTTCTTT. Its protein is CSAPGPGNTEAFF.

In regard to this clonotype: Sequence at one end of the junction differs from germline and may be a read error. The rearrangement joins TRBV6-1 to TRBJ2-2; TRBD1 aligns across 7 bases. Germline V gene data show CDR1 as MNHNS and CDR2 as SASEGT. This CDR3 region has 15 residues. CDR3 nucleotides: TGTGCCAGCAGGTCTGGGACAGATCACACCGGGGATCTGTTTTTT. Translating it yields CASRSGTDHTGDLFF.

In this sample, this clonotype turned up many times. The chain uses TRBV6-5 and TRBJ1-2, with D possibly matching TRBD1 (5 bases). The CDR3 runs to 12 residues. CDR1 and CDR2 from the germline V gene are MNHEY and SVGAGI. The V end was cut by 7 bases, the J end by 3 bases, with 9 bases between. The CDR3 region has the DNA TGTGCCAGCACCCGCAGGGACTATGGCTACACCTTC. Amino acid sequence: CASTRRDYGYTF.

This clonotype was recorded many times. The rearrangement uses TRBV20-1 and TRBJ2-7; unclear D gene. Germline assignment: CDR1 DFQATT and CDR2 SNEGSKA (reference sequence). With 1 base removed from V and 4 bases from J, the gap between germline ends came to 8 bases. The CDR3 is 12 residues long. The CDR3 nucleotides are TGCAGTGCTAGAGTGATCGGATACGAGCAGTACTTC. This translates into CSARVIGYEQYF.

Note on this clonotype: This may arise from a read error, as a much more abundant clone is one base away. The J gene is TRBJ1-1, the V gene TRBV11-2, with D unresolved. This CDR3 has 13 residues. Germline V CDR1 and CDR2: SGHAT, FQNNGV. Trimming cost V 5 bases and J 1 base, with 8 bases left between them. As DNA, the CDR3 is TGTGCCAGCAGCCCTCAGCCGAACACTGAAGCTTTCTTT. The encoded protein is CASSPQPNTEAFF.

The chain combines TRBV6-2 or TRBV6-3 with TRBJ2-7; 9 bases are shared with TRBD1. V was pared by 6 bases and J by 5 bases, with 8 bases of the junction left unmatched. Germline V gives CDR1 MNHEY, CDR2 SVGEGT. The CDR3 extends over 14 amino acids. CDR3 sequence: CASRMTGGSNEQYF. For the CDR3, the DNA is TGTGCCAGCAGAATGACAGGGGGTTCAAACGAGCAGTACTTC.

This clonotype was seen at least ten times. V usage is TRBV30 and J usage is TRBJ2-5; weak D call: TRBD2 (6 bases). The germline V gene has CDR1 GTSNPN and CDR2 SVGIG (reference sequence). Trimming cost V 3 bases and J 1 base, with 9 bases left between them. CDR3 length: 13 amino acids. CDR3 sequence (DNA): TGTGCCTGGAGCTACGGGAGCCAAGAGACCCAGTACTTC. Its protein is CAWSYGSQETQYF.

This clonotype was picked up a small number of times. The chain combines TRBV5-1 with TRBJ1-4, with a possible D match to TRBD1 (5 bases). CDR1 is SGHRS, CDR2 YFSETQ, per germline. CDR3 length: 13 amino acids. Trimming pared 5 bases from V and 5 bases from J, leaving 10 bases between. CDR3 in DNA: TGCGCCAGCAGGAGGGGCGGGAATGAAAAACTGTTTTTT. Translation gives CASRRGGNEKLFF.

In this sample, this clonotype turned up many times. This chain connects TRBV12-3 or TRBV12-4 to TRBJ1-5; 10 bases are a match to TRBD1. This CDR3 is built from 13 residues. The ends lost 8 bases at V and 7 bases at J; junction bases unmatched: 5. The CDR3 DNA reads TGTGCCAGCGTAGCGACAGGGGGCCAGCCCCAGCATTTT. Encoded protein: CASVATGGQPQHF.